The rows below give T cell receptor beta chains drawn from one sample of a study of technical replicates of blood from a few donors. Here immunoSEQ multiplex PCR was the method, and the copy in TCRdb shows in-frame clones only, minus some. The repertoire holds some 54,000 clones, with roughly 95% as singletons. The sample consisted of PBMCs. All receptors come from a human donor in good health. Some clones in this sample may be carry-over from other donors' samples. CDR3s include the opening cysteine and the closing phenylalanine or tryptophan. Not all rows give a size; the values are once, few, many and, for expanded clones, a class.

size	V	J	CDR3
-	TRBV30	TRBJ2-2	CAWTPGSGRIAGELFF
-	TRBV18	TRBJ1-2	CASSPGQLSNYGYTF
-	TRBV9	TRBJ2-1	CASSVFPPTSGGYNEQFF
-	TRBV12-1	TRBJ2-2	CASNIGEAHTGELFF
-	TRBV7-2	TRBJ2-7	CASSLVTGSEQYF
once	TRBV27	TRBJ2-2	CASSFPRTGKAPGELFF
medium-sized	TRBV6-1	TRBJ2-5	CASIAGEFSETQYF
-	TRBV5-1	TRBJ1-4	CASSLSGRNEKLFF
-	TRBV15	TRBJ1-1	CATSRRQGLNTEAFF
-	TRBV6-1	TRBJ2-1	CASSDSLTSGPYNEQFF
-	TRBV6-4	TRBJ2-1	CASSDPIDRFYNEQFF